These 9 T cell receptor beta chains share one sample of origin, sequenced in a study of cytomegalovirus exposure and HLA in healthy donors listed by TCRdb under 2017. The library was made by the immunoSEQ multiplex PCR assay. For the multiplex PCR, a mixture combining 60 forward primers for TCR Vbeta segments and 13 reverse primers for TCR Jbeta segments was used. In its TCRdb copy, this immuneACCESS table keeps in-frame sequences only and misses some clones. Where compared with another copy, unresolved V genes explain less than half of these, and the others have no known cause. The sample table holds about 150,000 clones, of which around 84% were seen once. The top ten constitute 2% to 2.5% of the sample. Sequencing was done on a sample of PBMCs. The receptors originated from a boy aged 2 to 10 in good health and CMV-seronegative.

This chain joins TRBV29-1 and TRBJ2-5; 9 positions agree with TRBD2. In germline, CDR1 is SQVTM, CDR2 ANQGSEA. After removal of 8 bases from V and 5 bases from J, the junction contained 18 bases not matched to a gene. CDR3 length equals 16 residues. The CDR3 is CSPRSYSAGGRETQYF. In nucleotides, the CDR3 is TGCAGCCCTAGATCTTACTCGGCGGGAGGGCGGGAGACCCAGTACTTC.

The J gene is TRBJ2-3, the V gene TRBV5-1; possible D gene TRBD1, 5 bases. Germline V gene data show CDR1 as SGHRS and CDR2 as YFSETQ. V lost 0 bases, J lost 4 bases, and 12 bases lay in between. The CDR3 has 15 amino acids. The CDR3 sequence: CASSLDQGGSDTQYF. For the CDR3, the DNA is TGCGCCAGCAGCTTGGATCAGGGTGGCTCAGATACGCAGTATTTT. Together with reference TRBV5-1 and TRBJ2-3, the CDR3 gives the full variable domain: KAGVTQTPRYLIKTRGQQVTLSCSPISGHRSVSWYQQTPGQGLQFLFEYFSETQRNKGNFPGRFSGRQFSNSRSEMNVSTLELGDSALYLCASSLDQGGSDTQYFGPGTRLTVL.

V and J are TRBV11-3 and TRBJ2-7, with 8 bases lining up with TRBD1. Germline-derived CDR1 and CDR2 are SGHNT and YENEEA. Trimming at V came to 5 bases and at J to 5 bases, leaving 8 bases not matched to a gene. The CDR3 has 14 residues. CDR3 DNA: TGTGCCAGCAGCGCGAGGACAGGGCGCCACGAGCAGTACTTC. Its protein product is CASSARTGRHEQYF.

The chain joins TRBV4-2 to TRBJ2-1, with TRBD2 as a possible D gene (5 bases). V was cut by 0 bases and J by 4 bases, with 19 bases left in between. The germline gives CDR1 LGHNA, CDR2 YNFKEQ. The CDR3 loop spans 18 amino acids. The CDR3 spells CASSQEKRRTGIYNEQFF. CDR3 sequence (DNA): TGTGCCAGCAGCCAAGAAAAACGGAGGACTGGGATATACAATGAGCAGTTCTTC.

The rearrangement uses TRBV25-1 and TRBJ1-4, with D maybe TRBD1 (6 bases). CDR1 MGHDK and CDR2 SYGVNS come from the germline V gene. Deletions cut 3 bases from V and 3 bases from J, with 20 bases between. This CDR3 region has 18 residues. CDR3 loop: CASSDTPGQTQSNEKLFF. For the CDR3, the DNA is TGTGCCAGCAGTGATACTCCCGGACAGACCCAATCTAATGAAAAACTGTTTTTT.

V usage is TRBV7-3 and J usage is TRBJ1-2; 7 positions agree with TRBD1. The junction had 15 bases not matched to a gene; V was cut back by 5 bases and J by 0 bases. Per germline, CDR1 SGHTA and CDR2 FQGTGA. This CDR3 is built from 18 residues. CDR3 protein: CASSPYTGTAKTNYGYTF. The CDR3 DNA sequence: TGTGCCAGCAGCCCTTATACCGGGACAGCCAAAACTAACTATGGCTACACCTTC.

The gene calls are TRBV30 and TRBJ1-6; 7 nucleotides agree with TRBD1. J was trimmed by 10 bases and V by 3 bases; bases with no gene match: 6. From germline, CDR1 is GTSNPN and CDR2 SVGIG (reference sequence). CDR3 length equals 13 residues. In DNA, the CDR3 is TGTGCCTGGAGCAAGACAGGGCCCTCACCCCTCCACTTT. Translation gives CAWSKTGPSPLHF.

This clone was detected only once. This chain connects TRBV9 to TRBJ1-2, with D unresolved. The CDR3 length is 15 residues. V lost 0 bases to trimming and J lost 5 bases, with 14 bases between them. In germline, CDR1 is SGDLS, CDR2 YYNGEE. CDR3 protein: CASSVVAGSGYGYTF. CDR3 nucleotide sequence: TGTGCCAGCAGCGTAGTTGCGGGATCCGGTTATGGCTACACCTTC.

The chain joins TRBV19 to TRBJ2-7, with 7 bases that match TRBD2. Germline trimming cut 4 bases from V and 4 bases from J; bases unmatched to any gene: 4. This CDR3 comprises 13 residues. CDR1 and CDR2 (germline): LNHDA, SQIVND (reference sequence). In DNA, the CDR3 is TGTGCCAGTAGTAGCGGGAGCAAATACGAGCAGTACTTC. Protein sequence: CASSSGSKYEQYF.